This TCR beta chain is drawn from a study of T cell changes during pregnancy in multiple sclerosis. Profiled with immunoSEQ multiplex PCR; TCRdb holds only in-frame clones, not every one. The sample includes some 77,000 clones, approximately 90% of them seen just once. The sequence was collected from a female donor with multiple sclerosis, enrolled in a pregnancy study. This material consisted of CD4+ T cells from peripheral blood mononuclear cells, taken before pregnancy.

CDR3 nucleotides: TGTGCCACCGCGCGGGTGGGGACAGGCAGGAACCAGCCCCAGCATTTT. Translation gives CATARVGTGRNQPQHF. This chain connects TRBV28 to TRBJ1-5; TRBD1 aligns across 8 bases. The CDR3 length is 16 residues. Unmatched junction bases numbered 18, after V lost 10 bases and J lost 7 bases. The germline V gene has CDR1 MDHEN and CDR2 SYDVKM.